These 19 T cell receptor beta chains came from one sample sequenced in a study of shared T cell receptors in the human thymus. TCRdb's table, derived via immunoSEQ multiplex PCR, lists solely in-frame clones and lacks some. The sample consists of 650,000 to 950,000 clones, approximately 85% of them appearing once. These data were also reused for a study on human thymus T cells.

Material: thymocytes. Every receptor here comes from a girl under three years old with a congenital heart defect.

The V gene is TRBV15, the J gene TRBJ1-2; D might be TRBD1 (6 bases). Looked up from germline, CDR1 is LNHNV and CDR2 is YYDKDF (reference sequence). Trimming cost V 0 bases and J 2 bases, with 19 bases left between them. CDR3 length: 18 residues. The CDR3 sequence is CATSRDEGGHGLNYGYTF. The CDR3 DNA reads TGTGCCACCAGCAGAGATGAAGGGGGACACGGACTCAACTATGGCTACACCTTC.

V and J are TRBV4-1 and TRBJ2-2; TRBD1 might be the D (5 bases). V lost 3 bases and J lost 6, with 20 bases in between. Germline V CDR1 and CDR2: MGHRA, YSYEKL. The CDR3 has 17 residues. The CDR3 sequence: CASSQAVWQGVPGELFF. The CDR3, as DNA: TGCGCCAGCAGCCAGGCTGTGTGGCAGGGTGTCCCCGGGGAGCTGTTTTTT.

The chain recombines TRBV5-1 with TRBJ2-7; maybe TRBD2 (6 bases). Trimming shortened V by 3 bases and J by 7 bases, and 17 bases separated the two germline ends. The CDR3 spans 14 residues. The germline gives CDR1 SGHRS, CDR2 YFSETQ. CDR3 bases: TGCGCCAGCAGCTGGGTCTGGAGGGCAGGGGAGCAGTACTTC. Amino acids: CASSWVWRAGEQYF.

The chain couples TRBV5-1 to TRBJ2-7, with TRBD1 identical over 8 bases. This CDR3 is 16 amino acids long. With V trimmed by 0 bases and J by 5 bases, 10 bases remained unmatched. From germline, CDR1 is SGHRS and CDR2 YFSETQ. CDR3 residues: CASSLGGQESKDEQYF. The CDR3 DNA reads TGCGCCAGCAGCTTGGGGGGACAGGAGAGTAAAGACGAGCAGTACTTC.

The CDR3 region is CASSLRQYRGQRTGELFF. Written as DNA, the CDR3 is TGCGCCAGCAGCTTGAGGCAATACAGGGGGCAACGGACCGGGGAGCTGTTTTTT. V usage is TRBV5-1 and J usage is TRBJ2-2; 9 nucleotides line up with TRBD1. The junction had 12 bases not matched to a gene; V was cut back by 1 base and J by 5 bases. CDR3 length equals 18 residues. Germline CDR1 and CDR2: SGHRS and YFSETQ.

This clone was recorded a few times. The DNA for the CDR3 is TGTGCCAGCAGCCGAGACAGGGGGCGCGTCGATGGCTACACCTTC. This codes for CASSRDRGRVDGYTF. The J gene is TRBJ1-2, the V gene TRBV7-9; TRBD1 aligns across 10 bases. V shed 5 bases and J 6 bases; nucleotides not matched to a gene: 9. Germline V gene lookup returns CDR1 SEHNR and CDR2 FQNEAQ (reference sequence). The CDR3 has 15 residues. Full variable domain (outside the CDR3, taken from reference TRBV7-9 and TRBJ1-2): DTGVSQNPRHKITKRGQNVTFRCDPISEHNRLYWYRQTLGQGPEFLTYFQNEAQLEKSRLLSDRFSAERPKGSFSTLEIQRTEQGDSAMYLCASSRDRGRVDGYTFGSGTRLTVV.

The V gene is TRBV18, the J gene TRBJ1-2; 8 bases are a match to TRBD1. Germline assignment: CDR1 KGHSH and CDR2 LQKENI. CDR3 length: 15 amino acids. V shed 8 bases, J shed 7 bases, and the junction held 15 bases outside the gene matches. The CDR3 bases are TGTGCCAGCCATGGACAGGGAAGCGTGAGTCCTGGCTACACCTTC. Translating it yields CASHGQGSVSPGYTF.

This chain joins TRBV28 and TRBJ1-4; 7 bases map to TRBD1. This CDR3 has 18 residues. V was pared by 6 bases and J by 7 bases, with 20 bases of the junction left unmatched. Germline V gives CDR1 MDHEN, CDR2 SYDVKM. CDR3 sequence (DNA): TGTGCCAGCAGCTATACCCGGGACAGACTTAATGCCCGTGAAAAACTGTTTTTT. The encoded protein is CASSYTRDRLNAREKLFF.

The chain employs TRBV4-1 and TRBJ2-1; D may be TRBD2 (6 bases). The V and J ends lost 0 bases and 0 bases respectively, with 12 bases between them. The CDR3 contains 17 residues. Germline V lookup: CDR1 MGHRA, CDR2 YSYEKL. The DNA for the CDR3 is TGCGCCAGCAGCCAAGATCTGGGGGGAAGCTCCTACAATGAGCAGTTCTTC. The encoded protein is CASSQDLGGSSYNEQFF.

CDR3: CASSQDRAGSVGEKLFF. Written as DNA, the CDR3 is TGCGCCAGCAGCCAAGATCGGGCAGGGTCCGTGGGTGAAAAACTGTTTTTT. The chain combines TRBV4-1 with TRBJ1-4; D possibly corresponds to TRBD1 (5 bases). The V end was cut by 0 bases, the J end by 7 bases, with 18 bases between. CDR1 and CDR2 (germline): MGHRA, YSYEKL. This CDR3 is built from 17 residues.

CDR3 nucleotide sequence: TGCGCCAGCAGTGAGCCCGGACAGAACTATGGCTACACCTTC. This translates into CASSEPGQNYGYTF. The gene calls are TRBV10-1 and TRBJ1-2, with D maybe TRBD1 (6 bases). CDR3 size: 14 residues. Germline V CDR1 and CDR2: WNHNN, SYGVQD (reference sequence). The ends were cut back, 2 bases at V and 2 bases at J, with 9 bases in the middle.

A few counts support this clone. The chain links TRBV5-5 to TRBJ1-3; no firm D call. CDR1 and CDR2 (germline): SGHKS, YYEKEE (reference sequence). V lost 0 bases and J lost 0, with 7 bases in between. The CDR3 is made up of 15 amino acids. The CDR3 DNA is TGTGCCAGCAGCTTGGAGAACATCTCTGGAAACACCATATATTTT. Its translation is CASSLENISGNTIYF. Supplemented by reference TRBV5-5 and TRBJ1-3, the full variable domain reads DAGVTQSPTHLIKTRGQQVTLRCSPISGHKSVSWYQQVLGQGPQFIFQYYEKEERGRGNFPDRFSARQFPNYSSELNVNALLLGDSALYLCASSLENISGNTIYFGEGSWLTVV.

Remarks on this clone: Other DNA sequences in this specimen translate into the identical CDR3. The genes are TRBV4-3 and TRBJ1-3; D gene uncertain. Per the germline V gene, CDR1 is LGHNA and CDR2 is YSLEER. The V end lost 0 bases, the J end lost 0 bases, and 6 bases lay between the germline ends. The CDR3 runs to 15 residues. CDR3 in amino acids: CASSQEGGSGNTIYF. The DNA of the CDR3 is TGCGCCAGCAGCCAAGAGGGAGGCTCTGGAAACACCATATATTTT.

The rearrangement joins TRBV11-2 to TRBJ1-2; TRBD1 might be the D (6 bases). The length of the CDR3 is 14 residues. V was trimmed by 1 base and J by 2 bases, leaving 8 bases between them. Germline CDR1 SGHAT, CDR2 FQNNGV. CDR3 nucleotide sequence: TGTGCCAGCAGCTTAGGGACAGCGAACTATGGCTACACCTTC. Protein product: CASSLGTANYGYTF.

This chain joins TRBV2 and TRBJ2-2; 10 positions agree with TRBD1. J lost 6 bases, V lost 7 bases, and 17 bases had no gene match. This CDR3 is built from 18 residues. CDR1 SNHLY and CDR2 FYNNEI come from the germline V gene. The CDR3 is CASTPTYRDRGPAGELFF. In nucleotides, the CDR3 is TGTGCCAGCACCCCAACATACCGGGACAGGGGTCCGGCCGGGGAGCTGTTTTTT.

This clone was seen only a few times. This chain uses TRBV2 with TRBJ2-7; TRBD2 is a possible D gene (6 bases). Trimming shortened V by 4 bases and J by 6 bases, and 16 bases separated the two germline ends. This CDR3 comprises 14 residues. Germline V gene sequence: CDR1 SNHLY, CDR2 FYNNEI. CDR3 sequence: CASSGRGRTGEQYF. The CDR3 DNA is TGTGCCAGCAGTGGGAGGGGCCGTACGGGCGAGCAGTACTTC.

CDR3 sequence reads: CASSFPGQYYGYTF. CDR3 sequence (DNA): TGTGCCAGCAGCTTCCCGGGACAGTACTATGGCTACACCTTC. The V call is TRBV7-2, the J call TRBJ1-2, with TRBD1 matching 7 bases. Per germline, CDR1 SGHTA and CDR2 FQGNSA. V shed 3 bases and J 3 bases; nucleotides not matched to a gene: 4. The CDR3 covers 14 residues.

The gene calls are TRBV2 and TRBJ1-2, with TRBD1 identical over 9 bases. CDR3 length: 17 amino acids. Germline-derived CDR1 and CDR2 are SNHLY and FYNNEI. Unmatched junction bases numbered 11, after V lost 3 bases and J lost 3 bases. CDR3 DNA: TGTGCCAGCAGTGATGGAAAGCACAGGGGGCGCGACTATGGCTACACCTTC. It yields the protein CASSDGKHRGRDYGYTF.

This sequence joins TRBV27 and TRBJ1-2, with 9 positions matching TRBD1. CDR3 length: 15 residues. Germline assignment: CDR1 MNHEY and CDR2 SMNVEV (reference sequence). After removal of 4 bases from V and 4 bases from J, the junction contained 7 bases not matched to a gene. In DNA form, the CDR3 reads TGTGCCAGCAGTTCAGGACAGGGGAAAAGCTATGGCTACACCTTC. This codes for CASSSGQGKSYGYTF.